These 18 T cell receptor beta chains were all obtained from the same sample, sequenced in a study of blood T cell repertoires in COVID-19. TCRdb keeps only in-frame clones here, not all; method: immunoSEQ multiplex PCR. The sample includes about 190,000 clones, about four fifths of them seen just once. Sequencing was done on a sample of peripheral blood. These receptors were taken from a man aged 55 to 70 with acute or convalescent COVID-19.

The table lists this clone with a count of one. J is TRBJ2-2 and V is TRBV19; 8 bases match TRBD1. The CDR3 spans 15 residues. Germline trimming cut 5 bases from V and 6 bases from J; bases unmatched to any gene: 8. CDR1 and CDR2 (germline): LNHDA, SQIVND (reference sequence). The CDR3 DNA is TGTGCCAGTAGTCAAAGACAGGGGCCCTCCGGGGAGCTGTTTTTT. It is translated as CASSQRQGPSGELFF.

The genes are TRBV5-4 and TRBJ2-2, with a possible D match to TRBD2 (6 bases). V was pared by 4 bases and J by 0 bases, with 10 bases between. This CDR3 has 15 residues. Germline V gene lookup returns CDR1 SGHNT and CDR2 YYREEE (reference sequence). For the CDR3, the DNA is TGTGCCAGCAGCGGGGGAGGTCCGAACACCGGGGAGCTGTTTTTT. Protein product: CASSGGGPNTGELFF.

The CDR3 here is CAIRPGGRNTIYF. CDR3 bases: TGTGCCATCAGGCCAGGGGGCCGGAACACCATATATTTT. This chain joins TRBV10-3 and TRBJ1-3, with TRBD1 identical over 8 bases. The V gene end was trimmed by 6 bases and the J gene end by 7 bases; junction bases not matched to a gene: 5. The CDR3 sequence is 13 residues long. CDR1 is ENHRY and CDR2 is SYGVKD in the germline V gene.

This clone was seen a few times. The chain uses TRBV14 and TRBJ1-1; unclear D gene. CDR3 length equals 11 residues. Trimming cost V 5 bases and J 7 bases, with 8 bases left between them. In germline, CDR1 is SGHDN, CDR2 FVKESK. The CDR3 nucleotides read TGTGCCAGCAGCTCCGGGGTTGAAGCTTTCTTT. Amino acid sequence: CASSSGVEAFF.

The table lists this clone with a few counts. The chain links TRBV5-1 to TRBJ1-5; possibly TRBD1 for D (5 bases). CDR3 length equals 14 residues. Germline V gene lookup returns CDR1 SGHRS and CDR2 YFSETQ. V lost 3 bases and J 4 bases, leaving 11 bases between the germline ends. In DNA form, the CDR3 reads TGCGCCAGCAGCTCGGGGACTGCTAATCAGCCCCAGCATTTT. It encodes CASSSGTANQPQHF.

V gene TRBV9 combines with J gene TRBJ1-6; maybe TRBD1 (5 bases). The CDR3 loop spans 18 amino acids. CDR1 and CDR2 (germline): SGDLS, YYNGEE. The V end was cut by 4 bases, the J end by 0 bases, with 17 bases between. This CDR3 reads CASSSGTAPSSYNSPLHF. As DNA, the CDR3 is TGTGCCAGCAGCTCCGGGACTGCTCCTAGCTCCTATAATTCACCCCTCCACTTT.

The rearrangement uses TRBV9 and TRBJ2-1; no clear D. CDR1 and CDR2 from the germline V gene are SGDLS and YYNGEE. The V end lost 0 bases, the J end lost 0 bases, and 10 bases lay between the germline ends. The CDR3 length is 16 residues. The CDR3 DNA is TGTGCCAGCAGCGTAGTTGGGCAGAGCTCCTACAATGAGCAGTTCTTC. Encoded protein: CASSVVGQSSYNEQFF. Using reference TRBV9 and TRBJ2-1 for the parts outside the CDR3, the full variable domain is DSGVTQTPKHLITATGQRVTLRCSPRSGDLSVYWYQQSLDQGLQFLIQYYNGEERAKGNILERFSAQQFPDLHSELNLSSLELGDSALYFCASSVVGQSSYNEQFFGPGTRLTVL.

This chain links TRBV3-1 (or the pseudogene TRBV3-2) with TRBJ1-1; no firm D call. The germline V gene has CDR1 LGHDT and CDR2 YNNKEL (reference sequence). Deletions cut 2 bases from V and 1 base from J, with 11 bases between. The CDR3 sequence is 15 residues long. The CDR3 protein is CASSQSSFQNTEAFF. CDR3 sequence (DNA): TGTGCCAGCAGCCAAAGCTCGTTCCAGAACACTGAAGCTTTCTTT.

This chain uses TRBV12-5 with TRBJ2-1; 9 bases are a match to TRBD1. The germline V gene encodes CDR1 LGHNT and CDR2 FRNRAP. With V trimmed by 6 bases and J by 3 bases, 6 bases remained unmatched. The CDR3 is 15 amino acids. The CDR3 here is CASGGTGSNYNEQFF. For the CDR3, the DNA is TGTGCTAGTGGCGGGACAGGGTCAAACTACAATGAGCAGTTCTTC.

This chain uses TRBV14 with TRBJ1-1; 8 nucleotides align to TRBD1. CDR3 size: 16 residues. The V gene's germline CDR1 is SGHDN and CDR2 FVKESK. V lost 1 base and J lost 5; bases outside the gene matches: 9. The CDR3 is CASSQATTGGRTEAFF. DNA for the CDR3: TGTGCCAGCAGCCAAGCGACCACAGGGGGAAGGACTGAAGCTTTCTTT.

Worth noting for this clone: The same CDR3 arises from other DNA sequences in this sample as well. The chain uses TRBV9 and TRBJ2-5; TRBD2 agrees at 11 bases. J was trimmed by 3 bases and V by 2 bases; bases with no gene match: 0. This CDR3 comprises 14 residues. CDR1 and CDR2 from the germline V gene are SGDLS and YYNGEE. CDR3 sequence (DNA): TGTGCCAGCAGCGTGGGACTAGCGGAAGAGACCCAGTACTTC. Protein: CASSVGLAEETQYF. Full variable domain (missing parts from reference TRBV9 and TRBJ2-5): DSGVTQTPKHLITATGQRVTLRCSPRSGDLSVYWYQQSLDQGLQFLIQYYNGEERAKGNILERFSAQQFPDLHSELNLSSLELGDSALYFCASSVGLAEETQYFGPGTRLLVL.

The gene calls are TRBV19 and TRBJ2-1, with D unclear. V was cut by 3 bases and J by 2 bases, with 8 bases left in between. This CDR3 has 14 residues. Germline V lookup: CDR1 LNHDA, CDR2 SQIVND (reference sequence). The CDR3 DNA reads TGTGCCAGTAGTATTGAGAGGACCTACAATGAGCAGTTCTTC. Translation gives CASSIERTYNEQFF.

The V gene is TRBV10-3, the J gene TRBJ2-2; no reliable D call. V was shortened by 0 bases and J by 4 bases, with 12 bases between the two germline ends. This CDR3 contains 16 residues. Germline-derived CDR1 and CDR2 are ENHRY and SYGVKD. The CDR3 protein is CAISESGQIVTGELFF. CDR3 bases: TGTGCCATCAGTGAGTCGGGCCAGATCGTCACCGGGGAGCTGTTTTTT.

The genes are TRBV30 and TRBJ1-3; D call uncertain. The germline V gene encodes CDR1 GTSNPN and CDR2 SVGIG (reference sequence). V was cut by 5 bases and J by 0 bases, with 11 bases left in between. The CDR3 spans 14 residues. The DNA for the CDR3 is TGTGCCTGGGAACTCATCCCCTCTGGAAACACCATATATTTT. This gives the protein CAWELIPSGNTIYF.

The V and J genes are TRBV2 and TRBJ2-1; 10 bases match TRBD2. J gave up 2 bases and V 7 bases, and 2 bases lay outside the gene matches. Per germline, CDR1 SNHLY and CDR2 FYNNEI. This CDR3 is built from 14 residues. Here the CDR3 DNA reads TGTGCCAGCACTGGGACTAGCGCCTACAATGAGCAGTTCTTC. Protein sequence: CASTGTSAYNEQFF.

The V gene is TRBV19, the J gene TRBJ1-3; D unclear. There are 14 residues in the CDR3. Between the trimmed V and J ends, which lost 3 bases and 1 base, there was a span of 7 bases. Germline assignment: CDR1 LNHDA and CDR2 SQIVND (reference sequence). The CDR3 nucleotides read TGTGCCAGTAGTATGCGACAATCTGGAAACACCATATATTTT. Protein: CASSMRQSGNTIYF.

This chain joins TRBV7-8 and TRBJ1-5; no clear D gene. V lost 5 bases, J lost 3 bases, and 11 bases lay in between. This CDR3 comprises 14 residues. CDR1 and CDR2 (germline): SGHVS, FQNEAQ. The CDR3, as DNA: TGTGCCAGCAGCCCGAGGGAGTCCAATCAGCCCCAGCATTTT. It is translated as CASSPRESNQPQHF.

The V and J genes are TRBV11-1 and TRBJ1-2, with D unresolved. With 5 bases removed from V and 8 bases from J, the gap between germline ends came to 15 bases. The CDR3 runs 13 residues. The germline V gene has CDR1 SGHAT and CDR2 FQDESV (reference sequence). The CDR3 loop reads CASSPGLQAGYTF. The CDR3 DNA reads TGTGCCAGCAGCCCGGGGTTACAAGCGGGCTACACCTTC.